This T cell receptor beta chain was profiled in a study of blood T cell repertoires in COVID-19. For the study at large: Both acute and convalescent COVID-19 samples were obtained from the United States, Italy and Spain. PBMCs, B-cell-depleted T cells, or T cells were the source of the cDNA or gDNA that made up the material.

This CDR3 is built from 16 residues. Losses at the gene ends were 3 bases for V and 2 bases for J; bases not matched to a gene: 8. Germline V gives CDR1 KGHSH, CDR2 LQKENI. In the study's own analysis: Quantification of nucleated cells was approximated via reference gene primer amplification. The assay was immunoSEQ multiplex PCR, and TCRdb's table has in-frame clones only and misses some. V, J and clone size were drawn from that table, and D and trimming were deduced from the DNA. The sample lists 200,000 to 250,000 clones, 70% to 90% occurring once. The chain is built from TRBV18 and TRBJ2-3, with TRBD1 identical over 7 bases. The sequenced material came from peripheral blood. The sequence derives from a woman between 65 and 79 years old with active or convalescent COVID-19. CDR3 sequence reads: CASSPMGKGATDTQYF. The CDR3 nucleotides are TGTGCCAGCTCACCGATGGGTAAGGGGGCCACAGATACGCAGTATTTT.